One and the same sample provided the 5 T cell receptor beta chains below, sequenced in a study of blood T cell repertoires in COVID-19. Clones were sequenced by immunoSEQ multiplex PCR, and TCRdb holds only the in-frame ones, with some missing. This sample yields some 300,000 clones, of which roughly 89% are seen a single time; around 9% belongs to the top ten. The sequenced sample was PBMCs or T cells enriched from blood (not recorded which). Receptors originate from a woman aged 25-40 years who had recovered from COVID-19.

This clone was picked up a small number of times. The gene calls are TRBV12-3 or TRBV12-4 and TRBJ1-2, with 9 bases fitting TRBD1. This CDR3 has 13 residues. Trimming removed 11 bases from V and 7 bases from J; junction bases left unmatched: 11. CDR3 loop: CAGGTGTRGGYTF. The CDR3 DNA is TGTGCCGGGGGGACAGGGACCCGTGGTGGCTACACCTTC.

This clone appeared a single time. This CDR3 is CASSPPRGEQYF. CDR3 bases: TGTGCCAGCAGCCCCCCGCGGGGCGAGCAGTACTTC. The chain recombines TRBV27 with TRBJ2-7; weak D call: TRBD2 (6 bases). The V gene lost 6 bases and the J gene lost 6 bases, with 12 bases spanning the gap. The CDR3 is made up of 12 amino acids. In germline, CDR1 is MNHEY, CDR2 SMNVEV (reference sequence).

The gene calls are TRBV19 and TRBJ2-7; 7 nucleotides match TRBD1. The CDR3 consists of 14 residues. V lost 1 base, J lost 2 bases, and 2 bases stayed unmatched. From germline, CDR1 is LNHDA and CDR2 SQIVND (reference sequence). This CDR3 is CASSIAGTAYEQYF. As DNA, the CDR3 is TGTGCCAGTAGTATAGCGGGGACAGCCTACGAGCAGTACTTC.

The chain uses TRBV6-5 and TRBJ1-4; D gene uncertain. Trimming took 0 bases from V and 7 from J, leaving 6 bases between them. The CDR3 is 13 residues long. From germline, CDR1 is MNHEY and CDR2 SVGAGI. CDR3 sequence: CASSYSEGEKLFF. The CDR3 nucleotides are TGTGCCAGCAGTTACTCGGAGGGTGAAAAACTGTTTTTT.

The chain carries TRBV4-1 and TRBJ2-5; D is ambiguous. This CDR3 contains 13 residues. Germline V gene lookup returns CDR1 MGHRA and CDR2 YSYEKL. The V end was cut by 4 bases, the J end by 5 bases, with 11 bases between. The CDR3 nucleotides are TGCGCCAGCAGCCCCCTCCCTCCGGAGACCCAGTACTTC. It is translated as CASSPLPPETQYF.